This T cell receptor (beta chain) was recovered during a study of shared clonotypes between healthy human individuals. Genomic DNA (from each subset) was split evenly across several immunoSEQ plates. Authors' methods: Sequence data from immunoSEQ were junction-only and lacked quality scores; consequently, filtering differed. Measured with immunoSEQ multiplex PCR; TCRdb has only the in-frame clones, and not every one. For V, J and clone size, that table is used; D and trimming come from the DNA. The sample shows roughly 2 million clones, 85% to 95% of them seen only once. The CDR3 contains 15 residues. With 6 bases clipped from V and 1 base from J, the junction kept 7 bases outside the gene matches. The V gene's germline CDR1 is SGDLS and CDR2 YYNGEE.

V gene TRBV9 combines with J gene TRBJ2-1; 7 bases fit TRBD2. The sample was naive CD4+ T cells sorted from blood. Stated subset: CD45RA+ positively selected. This clonotype was obtained from a man between 18 and 35 years old in good health. DNA of the CDR3: TGTGCCAGCAACCCAAGCGGGATGTCCTACAATGAGCAGTTCTTC. As protein: CASNPSGMSYNEQFF. Combining the CDR3 with reference TRBV9 and TRBJ2-1 gives the whole variable domain DSGVTQTPKHLITATGQRVTLRCSPRSGDLSVYWYQQSLDQGLQFLIQYYNGEERAKGNILERFSAQQFPDLHSELNLSSLELGDSALYFCASNPSGMSYNEQFFGPGTRLTVL.